This T cell receptor (beta chain) stems from a study of response to subunit inactivated influenza vaccine. The CDR3 contains 15 residues. The V and J ends lost 2 bases and 0 bases respectively, with 9 bases between them. CDR1 is SGHTA, CDR2 FQGNSA, per germline. TCRdb re-called the RT-PCR reads through MiXCR, storing one row per CDR3 protein. The sample shows fewer than 600,000 distinct CDR3 sequences, 6% to 9% of them seen only once. This material consisted of PBMCs from blood, taken less than 25 months after vaccination. This rearrangement joins TRBV7-2 to TRBJ2-3; maybe TRBD2 (5 bases). This TCR derives from a man aged 50 to 69 who received an inactivated influenza vaccine. In DNA form, the CDR3 reads TGTGCCAGCAGCTTATTTCGGGGTAGCACAGATACGCAGTATTTT. This encodes CASSLFRGSTDTQYF.